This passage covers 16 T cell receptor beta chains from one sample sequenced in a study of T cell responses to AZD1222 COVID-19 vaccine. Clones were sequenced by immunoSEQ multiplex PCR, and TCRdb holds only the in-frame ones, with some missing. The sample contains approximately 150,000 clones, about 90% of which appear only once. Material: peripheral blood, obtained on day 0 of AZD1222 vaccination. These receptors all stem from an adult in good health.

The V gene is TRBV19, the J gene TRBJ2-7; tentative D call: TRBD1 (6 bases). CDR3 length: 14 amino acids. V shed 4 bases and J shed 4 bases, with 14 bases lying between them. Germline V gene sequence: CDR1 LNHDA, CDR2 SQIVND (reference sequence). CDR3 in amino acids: CASSKGQQGYEQYF. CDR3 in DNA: TGTGCCAGTAGTAAGGGCCAACAGGGTTACGAGCAGTACTTC.

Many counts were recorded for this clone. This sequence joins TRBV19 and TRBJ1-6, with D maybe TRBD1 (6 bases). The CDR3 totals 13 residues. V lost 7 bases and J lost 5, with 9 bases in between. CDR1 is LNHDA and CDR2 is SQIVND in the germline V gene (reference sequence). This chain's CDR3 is CASIRDNNSPLHF. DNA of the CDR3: TGTGCCAGTATAAGGGACAATAATTCACCCCTCCACTTT.

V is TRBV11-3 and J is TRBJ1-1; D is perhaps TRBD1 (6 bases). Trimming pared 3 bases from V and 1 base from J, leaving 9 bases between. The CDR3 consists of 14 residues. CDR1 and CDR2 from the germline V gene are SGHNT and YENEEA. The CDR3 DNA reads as TGTGCCAGCAGCTTCGGGACATCGAACACTGAAGCTTTCTTT. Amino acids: CASSFGTSNTEAFF.

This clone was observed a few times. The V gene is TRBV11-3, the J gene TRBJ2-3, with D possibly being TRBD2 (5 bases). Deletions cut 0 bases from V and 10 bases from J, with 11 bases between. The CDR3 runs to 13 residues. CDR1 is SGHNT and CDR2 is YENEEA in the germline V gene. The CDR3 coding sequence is TGTGCCAGCAGCTTAGAGCAGGCTAGCCCGCAGTATTTT. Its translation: CASSLEQASPQYF.

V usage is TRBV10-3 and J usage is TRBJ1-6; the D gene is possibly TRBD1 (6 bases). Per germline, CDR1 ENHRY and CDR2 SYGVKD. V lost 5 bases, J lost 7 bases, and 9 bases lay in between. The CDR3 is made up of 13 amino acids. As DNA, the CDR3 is TGTGCCATCAGTCAGGGGATAAATTCACCCCTCCACTTT. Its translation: CAISQGINSPLHF.

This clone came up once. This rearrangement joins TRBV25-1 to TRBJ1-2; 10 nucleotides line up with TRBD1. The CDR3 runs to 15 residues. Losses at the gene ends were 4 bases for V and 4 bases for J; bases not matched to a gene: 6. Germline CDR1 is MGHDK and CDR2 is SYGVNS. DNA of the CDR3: TGTGCCAGCAGTGGGGACAGGGGACGGGGCTATGGCTACACCTTC. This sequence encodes CASSGDRGRGYGYTF.

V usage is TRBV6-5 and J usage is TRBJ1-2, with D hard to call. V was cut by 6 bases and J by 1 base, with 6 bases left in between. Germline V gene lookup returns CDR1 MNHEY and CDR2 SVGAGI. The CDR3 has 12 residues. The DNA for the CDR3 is TGTGCCAGCAGGAACCTTAACTATGGCTACACCTTC. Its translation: CASRNLNYGYTF.

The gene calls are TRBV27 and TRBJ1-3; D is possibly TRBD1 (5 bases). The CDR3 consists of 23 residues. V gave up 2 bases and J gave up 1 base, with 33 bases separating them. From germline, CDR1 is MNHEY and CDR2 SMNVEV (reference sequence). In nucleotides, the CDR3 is TGTGCCAGCAGTTTAATAATGAGGAGGAGGACGGGCAATTGGGACGGGTCTGGAAACACCATATATTTT. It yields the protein CASSLIMRRRTGNWDGSGNTIYF.

CDR3 coding DNA: TGTGCCAGCAGTCGGACAGGTCCTTATCAGCCCCAGCATTTT. This codes for CASSRTGPYQPQHF. The V and J genes are TRBV28 and TRBJ1-5; TRBD1 aligns across 7 bases. The CDR3 spans 14 residues. V dropped 5 bases and J dropped 5; count of bases not matched to a gene: 6. CDR1 is MDHEN, CDR2 SYDVKM, per germline. Combining the CDR3 with reference TRBV28 and TRBJ1-5 gives the whole variable domain DVKVTQSSRYLVKRTGEKVFLECVQDMDHENMFWYRQDPGLGLRLIYFSYDVKMKEKGDIPEGYSVSREKKERFSLILESASTNQTSMYLCASSRTGPYQPQHFGDGTRLSIL.

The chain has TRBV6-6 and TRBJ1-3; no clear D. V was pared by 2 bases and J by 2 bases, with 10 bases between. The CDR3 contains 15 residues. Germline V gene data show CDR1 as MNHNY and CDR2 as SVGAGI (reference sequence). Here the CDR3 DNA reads TGTGCCAGCAGTTACGCTTTGGGGACTGGAAACACCATATATTTT. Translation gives CASSYALGTGNTIYF.

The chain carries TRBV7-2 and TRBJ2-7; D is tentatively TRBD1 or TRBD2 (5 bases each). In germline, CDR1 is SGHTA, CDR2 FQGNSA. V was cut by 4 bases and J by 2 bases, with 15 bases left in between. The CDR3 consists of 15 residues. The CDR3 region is CASSSEGTGAYEQYF. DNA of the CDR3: TGTGCCAGCAGCTCAGAGGGGACCGGGGCCTACGAGCAGTACTTC.

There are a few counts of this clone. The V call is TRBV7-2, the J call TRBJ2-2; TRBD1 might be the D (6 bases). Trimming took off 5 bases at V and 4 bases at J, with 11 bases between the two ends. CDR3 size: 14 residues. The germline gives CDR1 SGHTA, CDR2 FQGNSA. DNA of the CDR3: TGTGCCAGCAGCCAAGGGACAAGCACCGGGGAGCTGTTTTTT. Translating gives CASSQGTSTGELFF.

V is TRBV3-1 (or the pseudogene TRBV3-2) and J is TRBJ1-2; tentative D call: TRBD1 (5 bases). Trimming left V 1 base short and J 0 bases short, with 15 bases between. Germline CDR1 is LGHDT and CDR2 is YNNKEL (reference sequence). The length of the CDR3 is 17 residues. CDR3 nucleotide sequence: TGTGCCAGCAGCCAAGTGGAGGGGCATCGACCTAACTATGGCTACACCTTC. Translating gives CASSQVEGHRPNYGYTF.

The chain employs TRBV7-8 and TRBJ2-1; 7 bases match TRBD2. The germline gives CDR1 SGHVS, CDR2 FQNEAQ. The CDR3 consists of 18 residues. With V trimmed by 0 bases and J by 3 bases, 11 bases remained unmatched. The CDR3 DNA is TGTGCCAGCAGCTTAGCGTTCGCTAGCGGACCTCTCTACAATGAGCAGTTCTTC. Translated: CASSLAFASGPLYNEQFF. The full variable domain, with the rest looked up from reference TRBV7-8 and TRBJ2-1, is GAGVSQSPRYKVAKRGQDVALRCDPISGHVSLFWYQQALGQGPEFLTYFQNEAQLDKSGLPSDRFFAERPEGSVSTLKIQRTQQEDSAVYLCASSLAFASGPLYNEQFFGPGTRLTVL.

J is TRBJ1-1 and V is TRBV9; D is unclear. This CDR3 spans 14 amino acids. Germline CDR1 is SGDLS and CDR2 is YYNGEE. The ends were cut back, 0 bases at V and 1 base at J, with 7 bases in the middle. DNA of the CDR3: TGTGCCAGCAGCGTAGTGGGCCAGAACACTGAAGCTTTCTTT. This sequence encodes CASSVVGQNTEAFF.

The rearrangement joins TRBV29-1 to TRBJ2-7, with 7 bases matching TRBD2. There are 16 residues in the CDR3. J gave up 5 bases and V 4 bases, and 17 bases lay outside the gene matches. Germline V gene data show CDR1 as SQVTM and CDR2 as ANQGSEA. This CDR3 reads CSVVRYAGVFQDEQYF. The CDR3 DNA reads TGCAGCGTTGTTCGGTACGCGGGAGTATTCCAGGACGAGCAGTACTTC.